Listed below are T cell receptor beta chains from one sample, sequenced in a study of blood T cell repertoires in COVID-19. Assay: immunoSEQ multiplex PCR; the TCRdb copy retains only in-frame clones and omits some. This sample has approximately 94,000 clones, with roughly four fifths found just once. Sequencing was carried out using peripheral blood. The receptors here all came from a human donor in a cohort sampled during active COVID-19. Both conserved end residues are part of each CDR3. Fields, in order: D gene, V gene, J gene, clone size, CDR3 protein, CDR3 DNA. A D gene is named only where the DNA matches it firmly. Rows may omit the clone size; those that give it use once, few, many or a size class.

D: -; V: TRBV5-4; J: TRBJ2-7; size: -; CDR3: CASSSSRNYEQYF; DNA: TGTGCCAGCAGCTCCTCTAGAAACTACGAGCAGTACTTC
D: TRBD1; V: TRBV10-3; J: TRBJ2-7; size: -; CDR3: CAISESGTVSYEQYF; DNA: TGTGCCATCAGTGAGTCCGGGACAGTCTCCTACGAGCAGTACTTC
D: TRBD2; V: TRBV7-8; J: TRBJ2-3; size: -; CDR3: CASSLRGLKVTDTQYF; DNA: TGTGCCAGCAGCTTAAGGGGACTAAAAGTTACAGATACGCAGTATTTT
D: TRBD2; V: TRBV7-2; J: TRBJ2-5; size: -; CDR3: CASSRGGGETQYF; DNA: TGTGCCAGCAGCCGTGGGGGGGGAGAGACCCAGTACTTC
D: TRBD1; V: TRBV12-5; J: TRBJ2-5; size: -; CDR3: CASGLVLSAPGTGGYQETQYF; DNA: TGTGCTAGTGGTTTGGTACTTAGCGCCCCCGGGACAGGGGGATACCAAGAGACCCAGTACTTC
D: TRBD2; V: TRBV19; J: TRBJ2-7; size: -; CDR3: CASSNFAGGYSEQYF; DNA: TGTGCCAGTAGTAACTTCGCGGGAGGGTACAGCGAGCAGTACTTC
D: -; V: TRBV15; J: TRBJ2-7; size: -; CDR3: CATSRDRGPSEQYF; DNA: TGTGCCACCAGCAGAGATCGGGGTCCGAGCGAGCAGTACTTC
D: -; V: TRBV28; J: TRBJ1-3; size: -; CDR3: CAGRGPGNTIYF; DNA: TGTGCCGGAAGGGGTCCCGGAAACACCATATATTTT
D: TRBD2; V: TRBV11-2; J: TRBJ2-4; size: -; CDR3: CASSLVRGNSGSGGIQYF; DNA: TGTGCCAGCAGCTTAGTAAGGGGGAATAGCGGGAGCGGAGGCATTCAGTACTTC
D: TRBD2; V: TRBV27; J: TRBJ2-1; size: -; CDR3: CASSLGLAGGPVKNEQFF; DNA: TGTGCCAGCAGTTTGGGACTAGCGGGAGGGCCGGTGAAGAATGAGCAGTTCTTC
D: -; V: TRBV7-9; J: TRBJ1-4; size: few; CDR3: CASSLAPGKLFF; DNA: TGTGCCAGCAGCTTGGCGCCGGGAAAACTGTTTTTT
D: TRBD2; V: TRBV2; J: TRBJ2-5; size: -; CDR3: CASSEGRGVQETQYF; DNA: TGTGCCAGCAGTGAAGGTCGGGGGGTCCAAGAGACCCAGTACTTC
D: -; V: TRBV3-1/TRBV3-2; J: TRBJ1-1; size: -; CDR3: CASSQYAEAFF; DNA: TGTGCCAGCAGCCAATATGCTGAAGCTTTCTTT
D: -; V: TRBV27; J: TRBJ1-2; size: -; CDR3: CASSAGLGYGYTF; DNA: TGTGCCAGCAGTGCGGGGCTTGGCTATGGCTACACCTTC
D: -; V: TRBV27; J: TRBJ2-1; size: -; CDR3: CASSTRRGGGDYNEQFF; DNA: TGTGCCAGCAGTACCCGGAGGGGTGGCGGGGACTACAATGAGCAGTTCTTC